Listed below are T cell receptor beta chains from one sample, sequenced in a study of shared clonotypes between healthy human individuals. The repertoire was sequenced with immunoSEQ multiplex PCR; TCRdb's copy has only in-frame clones and lacks some. The sample carries 2 million to 2.5 million clones, 93% recorded once. Sequencing was done on a sample of naive CD4+ T cells from PBMCs. These TCRs come from a man aged 18 to 35 in good health. Some clones in this sample may be carry-over from other donors' samples. Each CDR3 is given with its conserved first and last residue. Each record gives: clone size, V gene, D gene, J gene, CDR3 DNA, CDR3 protein. D genes are given only for firm matches. Clone size appears in some rows only: once, few, many, or a class for an expanded clone.

abundance: once; v_gene: TRBV15; d_gene: -; j_gene: TRBJ2-3; CDR3nt: TGTGCCACCAGCAGAGATCGATGGGGGGAGGTCACAGATACGCAGTATTTT; CDR3aa: CATSRDRWGEVTDTQYF
abundance: -; v_gene: TRBV5-1; d_gene: -; j_gene: TRBJ1-2; CDR3nt: TGCGCCAGCAGCAGAGGTGAACCCCGCTGGGGCTACACCTTC; CDR3aa: CASSRGEPRWGYTF
abundance: -; v_gene: TRBV9; d_gene: -; j_gene: TRBJ2-7; CDR3nt: TGTGCCAGCAGCGCGGGCCCAACAGGGATCTACGAGCAGTACTTC; CDR3aa: CASSAGPTGIYEQYF
abundance: few; v_gene: TRBV9; d_gene: TRBD1; j_gene: TRBJ2-7; CDR3nt: TGTGCCAGCAGCGACGGGACAGCTTCCTACGAGCAGTACTTC; CDR3aa: CASSDGTASYEQYF
abundance: once; v_gene: TRBV28; d_gene: TRBD2; j_gene: TRBJ2-3; CDR3nt: TGTGCCTCCCGCGAAGAACTAGCGACGCAGTATTTT; CDR3aa: CASREELATQYF
abundance: -; v_gene: TRBV28; d_gene: TRBD1; j_gene: TRBJ1-1; CDR3nt: TGTGCCAGCAGTTTATGGGGACAGGAGGGACCTGAAGCTTTCTTT; CDR3aa: CASSLWGQEGPEAFF
abundance: -; v_gene: TRBV18; d_gene: -; j_gene: TRBJ1-1; CDR3nt: TGTGCCAGCTCACCAGATAGCCAGGGTGGACCTGAAGCTTTCTTT; CDR3aa: CASSPDSQGGPEAFF
abundance: -; v_gene: TRBV29-1; d_gene: -; j_gene: TRBJ2-1; CDR3nt: TGCAGCGCCCAACGGGCCTTCATCAATGAGCAGTTCTTC; CDR3aa: CSAQRAFINEQFF
abundance: -; v_gene: TRBV11-2; d_gene: TRBD1; j_gene: TRBJ1-4; CDR3nt: TGTGCCAGCAGCGCGGGACAGGGGCACGAAAAACTGTTTTTT; CDR3aa: CASSAGQGHEKLFF
abundance: -; v_gene: TRBV6-1; d_gene: -; j_gene: TRBJ2-7; CDR3nt: TGTGCCAGCAGTTCGACCGGGGGAGGCTCCTACGAGCAGTACTTC; CDR3aa: CASSSTGGGSYEQYF
abundance: -; v_gene: TRBV7-9; d_gene: TRBD1; j_gene: TRBJ2-7; CDR3nt: TGTGCCAGCAGCCCCGGGGACAGGGAACACCACGAGCAGTACTTC; CDR3aa: CASSPGDREHHEQYF
abundance: once; v_gene: TRBV28; d_gene: -; j_gene: TRBJ1-1; CDR3nt: TGTGCCAGCACCCTCCGACAGTCGTTTTCAGCTTTCTTT; CDR3aa: CASTLRQSFSAFF
abundance: -; v_gene: TRBV19; d_gene: -; j_gene: TRBJ2-7; CDR3nt: TGTGCCAGTAGTTCCGCCCTCTACGAGCAGTACTTC; CDR3aa: CASSSALYEQYF
abundance: -; v_gene: TRBV19; d_gene: TRBD2; j_gene: TRBJ2-7; CDR3nt: TGTGCCAGTAGTATGCCTAGCGGGTCCTACGAGCAGTACTTC; CDR3aa: CASSMPSGSYEQYF
abundance: once; v_gene: TRBV5-1; d_gene: -; j_gene: TRBJ1-2; CDR3nt: TGCGCCGGCAGCATCGACGTCGACTATGGCTACACCTTC; CDR3aa: CAGSIDVDYGYTF
abundance: -; v_gene: TRBV28; d_gene: -; j_gene: TRBJ1-2; CDR3nt: TGTGCCAGCAGTTCCCCTCACCCCGGGACCGACTATGGCTACACCTTC; CDR3aa: CASSSPHPGTDYGYTF
abundance: -; v_gene: TRBV7-3; d_gene: -; j_gene: TRBJ2-1; CDR3nt: TGTGCCAGCAGCTCAGGACGGTTCGAGCAGTTCTTC; CDR3aa: CASSSGRFEQFF
abundance: -; v_gene: TRBV4-1; d_gene: TRBD1; j_gene: TRBJ1-4; CDR3nt: TGCGCCAGCAGCCGACAGGGGCTAAATGAAAAACTGTTTTTT; CDR3aa: CASSRQGLNEKLFF
abundance: -; v_gene: TRBV7-6; d_gene: -; j_gene: TRBJ1-2; CDR3nt: TGTGCCAGCAGCTTAGCAGGGGGAGATGGCTACACCTTC; CDR3aa: CASSLAGGDGYTF
abundance: -; v_gene: TRBV5-1; d_gene: TRBD2; j_gene: TRBJ2-3; CDR3nt: TGCGCCAGCAGCAGTGGACTAGCGGGAGTGGGAGATACGCAGTATTTT; CDR3aa: CASSSGLAGVGDTQYF
abundance: -; v_gene: TRBV19; d_gene: TRBD1; j_gene: TRBJ1-4; CDR3nt: TGTGCCAGTAGGAGCGGGGACAGGGCGCAAGCAACTAATGAAAAACTGTTTTTT; CDR3aa: CASRSGDRAQATNEKLFF
abundance: once; v_gene: TRBV10-3; d_gene: -; j_gene: TRBJ2-7; CDR3nt: TGTGCCATCCGAAAGGATTCGACGAGCTCCTACGAGCAGTACTTC; CDR3aa: CAIRKDSTSSYEQYF
abundance: -; v_gene: TRBV4-2; d_gene: -; j_gene: TRBJ2-2; CDR3nt: TGTGCCAGCAGCCAAGATTGGCAGGCTGCGCACACCGGGGAGCTGTTTTTT; CDR3aa: CASSQDWQAAHTGELFF
abundance: -; v_gene: TRBV30; d_gene: -; j_gene: TRBJ2-7; CDR3nt: TGTGCCTGGAGTAGGGACAACTACGAGCAGTACTTC; CDR3aa: CAWSRDNYEQYF
abundance: -; v_gene: TRBV5-1; d_gene: -; j_gene: TRBJ1-1; CDR3nt: TGCGCCAGCAGCACAATAGGAGCGGGTAACACTGAAGCTTTCTTT; CDR3aa: CASSTIGAGNTEAFF
abundance: -; v_gene: TRBV7-9; d_gene: -; j_gene: TRBJ2-1; CDR3nt: TGTGCCAGCAACCAGGGGCTAGGGTTCTTC; CDR3aa: CASNQGLGFF
abundance: -; v_gene: TRBV18; d_gene: -; j_gene: TRBJ2-1; CDR3nt: TGTGCCAGCTCTCTCCGACAGGCCTACAATGAGCAGTTCTTC; CDR3aa: CASSLRQAYNEQFF
abundance: -; v_gene: TRBV29-1; d_gene: -; j_gene: TRBJ2-1; CDR3nt: TGCAGCGTTGACGACGCCTACAATGAGCAGTTCTTC; CDR3aa: CSVDDAYNEQFF
abundance: -; v_gene: TRBV9; d_gene: -; j_gene: TRBJ2-3; CDR3nt: TGTGCCAGCAGCGTAGTTGGGATAGCAAGCACAGATACGCAGTATTTT; CDR3aa: CASSVVGIASTDTQYF
abundance: -; v_gene: TRBV28; d_gene: -; j_gene: TRBJ1-1; CDR3nt: TGTGCCAGCGGCCCGCGCGCGCGACCCTACACTGAAGCTTTCTTT; CDR3aa: CASGPRARPYTEAFF
abundance: -; v_gene: TRBV19; d_gene: -; j_gene: TRBJ1-5; CDR3nt: TGTGCCAGTACTCCAAAGTATCAAGGCCGCCTGGTCCAGCATTTT; CDR3aa: CASTPKYQGRLVQHF
abundance: -; v_gene: TRBV6-1; d_gene: -; j_gene: TRBJ1-1; CDR3nt: TGTGCCAGCAGTGAGCGACACAGGAACACTGAAGCTTTCTTT; CDR3aa: CASSERHRNTEAFF
abundance: once; v_gene: TRBV7-2; d_gene: TRBD1; j_gene: TRBJ2-5; CDR3nt: TGTGCCAGCACCCTCGTATGGGGCAGGGGGCAGGAGACCCAGTACTTC; CDR3aa: CASTLVWGRGQETQYF
abundance: -; v_gene: TRBV4-2; d_gene: TRBD2; j_gene: TRBJ2-1; CDR3nt: TGTGCCAGCAGCCAGGGCCTAGCGGGAAACAATGAGCAGTTCTTC; CDR3aa: CASSQGLAGNNEQFF
abundance: -; v_gene: TRBV6-1; d_gene: TRBD1; j_gene: TRBJ2-1; CDR3nt: TGTGCCAGCAGTGACCTCGGGCCCCCAGGGGGCAATGAGCAGTTCTTC; CDR3aa: CASSDLGPPGGNEQFF
abundance: -; v_gene: TRBV28; d_gene: -; j_gene: TRBJ2-3; CDR3nt: TGTGCCAGCAGAATCCGGGGAGGCTCTAGCACAGATACGCAGTATTTT; CDR3aa: CASRIRGGSSTDTQYF